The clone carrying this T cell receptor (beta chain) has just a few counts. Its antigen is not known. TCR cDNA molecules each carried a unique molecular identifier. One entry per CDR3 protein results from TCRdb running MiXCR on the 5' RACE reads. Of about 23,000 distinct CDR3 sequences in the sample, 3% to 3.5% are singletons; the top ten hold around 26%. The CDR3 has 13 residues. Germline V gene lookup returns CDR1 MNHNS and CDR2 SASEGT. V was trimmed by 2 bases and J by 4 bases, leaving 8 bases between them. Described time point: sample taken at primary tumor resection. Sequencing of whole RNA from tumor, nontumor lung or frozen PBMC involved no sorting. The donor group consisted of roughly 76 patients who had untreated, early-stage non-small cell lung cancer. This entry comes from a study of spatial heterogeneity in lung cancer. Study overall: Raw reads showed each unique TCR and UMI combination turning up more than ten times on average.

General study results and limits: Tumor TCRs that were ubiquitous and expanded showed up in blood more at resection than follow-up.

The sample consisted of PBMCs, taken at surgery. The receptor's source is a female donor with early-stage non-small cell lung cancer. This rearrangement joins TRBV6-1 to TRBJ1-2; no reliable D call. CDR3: CASSEITTYGYTF. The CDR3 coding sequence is TGTGCCAGCAGTGAAATTACGACCTATGGCTACACCTTC.